This TCR beta chain was identified in a study of T cell responses to AZD1222 COVID-19 vaccine. About the study: Second-dose schedules of about 4 or about 12 weeks were combined. Notes on the study in general: All repertoire sampling was performed exclusively after the peak T cell response. In the spike-specific TCR repertoire, nearly half reportedly target unmutated variant regions. Following two doses of AZD1222, Spike-specific TCR breadth and depth rose.

Clones were read by immunoSEQ multiplex PCR, and TCRdb kept only the in-frame ones, dropping some. Here the sample spans some 160,000 clones, approximately 90% being singletons. CDR1 and CDR2 (germline): MNHEY, SVGAGI. V shed 6 bases and J shed 0 bases, with 12 bases lying between them. This CDR3 is built from 15 residues. In its sample, this clone was seen once. Its target is not known. The sample here was peripheral blood, taken on day 0 of AZD1222 vaccination. The clonotype originates from an adult in good health. This sequence joins TRBV6-5 and TRBJ1-5, with a weak D call TRBD1 (6 bases). The CDR3: CASSAQGHSNQPQHF. CDR3 coding DNA: TGTGCCAGCAGCGCCCAGGGACATAGCAATCAGCCCCAGCATTTT.